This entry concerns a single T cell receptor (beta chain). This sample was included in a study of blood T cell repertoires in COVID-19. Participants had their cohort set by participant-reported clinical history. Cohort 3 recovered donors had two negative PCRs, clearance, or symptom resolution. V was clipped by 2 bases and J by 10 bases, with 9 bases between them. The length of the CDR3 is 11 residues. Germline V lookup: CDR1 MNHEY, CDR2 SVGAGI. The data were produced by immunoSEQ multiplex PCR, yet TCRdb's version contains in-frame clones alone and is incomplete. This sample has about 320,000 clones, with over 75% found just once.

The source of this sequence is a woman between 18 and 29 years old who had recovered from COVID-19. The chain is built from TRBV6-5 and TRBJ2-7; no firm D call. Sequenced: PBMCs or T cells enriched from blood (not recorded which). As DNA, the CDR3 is TGTGCCAGCAGTTACGGCAGGCAACAGTACTTC. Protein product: CASSYGRQQYF.